This TCR beta chain was observed in a study of cytomegalovirus exposure and HLA in healthy donors. CDR3 length: 13 amino acids. The junction had 6 bases not matched to a gene; V was cut back by 6 bases and J by 7 bases. Germline V gene data show CDR1 as SNHLY and CDR2 as FYNNEI. Study conclusions and caveats: Immune exposure information comprised only CMV serostatus. Common viral pathogens seemed to be connected with several of the most significant clusters, according to a later analysis. The study put 150 or so TCR beta chains on its list as cytomegalovirus-associated.

About this clone itself: The antigen remains undetermined.

With 60 Vbeta and 13 Jbeta primers, the PCR was carried out. Here immunoSEQ multiplex PCR was the method, and the copy in TCRdb shows in-frame clones only, minus some. The sample consists of over 150,000 clones, roughly 79% of them appearing once. The origin of this receptor is a woman between 18 and 29 years old in good health and CMV-seronegative. The source material was PBMCs. This chain uses TRBV2 with TRBJ1-5; 7 bases align to TRBD1. CDR3 residues: CASRGQAGQPQHF. For the CDR3, the DNA is TGTGCCAGCAGAGGACAGGCTGGCCAGCCCCAGCATTTT.